Listed below are T cell receptor beta chains from one sample, sequenced in a study of Graves' ophthalmopathy and Graves' hyperthyroidism. Via MiXCR, TCRdb re-called the multiplex PCR reads, giving one row per CDR3 protein. Here the sample spans about 210,000 distinct CDR3 sequences, 25% to 30% being singletons. Sequencing was performed on peripheral blood. Receptors were obtained from a man between 50 and 59 years old with Graves' ophthalmopathy. Each CDR3 is given without its conserved first and last residue. Where a row states a size, it is once, few, many or the class of an expanded clone; other rows omit it.

>TRBV29-1|many|TRBJ2-5
SVYQDQETQY
>TRBV6-2/TRBV6-3|.|TRBJ1-5
ASSHDRNNQPQH
>TRBV19|many|TRBJ1-5
ASSRGQIWEPQH
>TRBV28|.|TRBJ1-2
ASSFVYGYT
>TRBV6-2/TRBV6-3|.|TRBJ2-4
ASSLGSGLAASDIQY
>TRBV7-8|many|TRBJ1-5
ASSPRTVSGTGSNQPQH
>TRBV6-1|many|TRBJ2-5
ASSAMFAGAPQETQY
>TRBV29-1|many|TRBJ2-7
SVNDGSYEQY
>TRBV6-2/TRBV6-3|.|TRBJ2-7
ASHRGPNSYEQY
>TRBV7-3|.|TRBJ1-1
ASSLQGGMNTEAF
>TRBV10-2|many|TRBJ1-6
ASSEGGNSPLH
>TRBV9|once|TRBJ2-5
ASSVGIQETQY
>TRBV28|.|TRBJ1-1
ASSRGRPMNTEAF
>TRBV5-1|many|TRBJ2-7
ASSLDGDYEQY
>TRBV9|many|TRBJ2-7
ASSVAPGPSGIVEQY
>TRBV7-2|.|TRBJ2-5
ASSLGWREETQY
>TRBV12-3/TRBV12-4|many|TRBJ1-1
ASSSGRLNTEAF
>TRBV25-1|few|TRBJ2-7
ASRARGQTLEQY
>TRBV19|.|TRBJ1-1
ASSEVGVREAF
>TRBV27|many|TRBJ1-6
ASSRSGSYNSPLH
>TRBV20-1|.|TRBJ2-5
SANRVGQETQY
>TRBV20-1|many|TRBJ2-5
SARDSALAEETQY
>TRBV5-1|many|TRBJ1-2
ASSLAGNRGHDGYT
>TRBV5-5|many|TRBJ2-5
ASSLGAASEETQY
>TRBV12-3/TRBV12-4|many|TRBJ1-3
ASSLRSPSSGNTIY
>TRBV12-3/TRBV12-4|many|TRBJ1-2
ASSWGVGYT
>TRBV28|few|TRBJ1-5
ASSRSGQPQH
>TRBV12-3/TRBV12-4|many|TRBJ1-3
ASSLRDGGSGNTIY
>TRBV6-1|many|TRBJ2-2
ASIVSPGSGELF
>TRBV24-1|many|TRBJ2-2
ATSDDRGSYTGELF
>TRBV4-3|many|TRBJ2-7
ASSQDWDRGGEQY
>TRBV5-1|many|TRBJ1-1
ASSPGTGGWNVEAF
>TRBV12-3/TRBV12-4|many|TRBJ1-5
ASSSRYQPQH
>TRBV28|many|TRBJ2-4
ASSSGRQGPNIIQY
>TRBV28|.|TRBJ1-2
ASSFGQVYGYT
>TRBV6-1|many|TRBJ1-5
ASSRPASYSNQPQH
>TRBV6-1|.|TRBJ2-7
ASTTGEDDEQY
>TRBV11-1|many|TRBJ2-2
ASRPGQHTGELF
>TRBV4-3|many|TRBJ2-5
ASSQDGLGDQETQY